Reported below is one T cell receptor (beta chain). This specimen comes from a study of blood T cell repertoires in COVID-19. Study in general: The United States, Italy and Spain supplied acute and convalescent COVID-19 samples.

This table comes from immunoSEQ multiplex PCR, and its TCRdb copy is limited to in-frame clones, with some not included. The table shows about 200,000 clones, with about nine tenths occurring only once. V was clipped by 4 bases and J by 2 bases; unmatched bases: 12. The CDR3 length is 19 residues. Germline V CDR1 and CDR2: KGHDR, SFDVKD. The chain is built from TRBV24-1 and TRBJ1-5, with 11 bases aligning to TRBD1. The sequenced sample was peripheral blood. This clonotype was sampled from a woman in her 70s with acute or convalescent COVID-19. CDR3: CATSEFGTGGSMGNQPQHF. The CDR3 coding sequence is TGTGCCACCAGTGAGTTCGGGACAGGGGGTTCGATGGGCAATCAGCCCCAGCATTTT.